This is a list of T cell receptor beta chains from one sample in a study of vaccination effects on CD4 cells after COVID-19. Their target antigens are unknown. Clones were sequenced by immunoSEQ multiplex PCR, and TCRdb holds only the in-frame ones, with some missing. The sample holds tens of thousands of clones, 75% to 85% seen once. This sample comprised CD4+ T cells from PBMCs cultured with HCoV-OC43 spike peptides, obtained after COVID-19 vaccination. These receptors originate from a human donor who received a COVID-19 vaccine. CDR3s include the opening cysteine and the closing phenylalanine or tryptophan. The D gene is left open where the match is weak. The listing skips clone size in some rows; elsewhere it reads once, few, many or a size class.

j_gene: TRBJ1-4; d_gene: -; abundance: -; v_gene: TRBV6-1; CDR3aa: CASSELMGGPEKLFF; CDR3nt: TGTGCCAGCAGTGAACTTATGGGGGGGCCTGAAAAACTGTTTTTT
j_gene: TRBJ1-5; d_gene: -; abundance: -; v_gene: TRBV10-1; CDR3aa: CASYSGDYSNQPQHF; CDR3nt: TGCGCCAGTTACTCAGGGGACTATAGCAATCAGCCCCAGCATTTT
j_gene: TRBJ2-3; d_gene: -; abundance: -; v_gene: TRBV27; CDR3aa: CASQLGTSDTQYF; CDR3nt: TGTGCCAGTCAACTAGGGACAAGTGATACGCAGTATTTT
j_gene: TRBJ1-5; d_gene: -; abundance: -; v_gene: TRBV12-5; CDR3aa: CASGLVKDGEQVNQPQHF; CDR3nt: TGTGCTAGTGGTTTGGTAAAAGATGGGGAACAAGTCAATCAGCCCCAGCATTTT
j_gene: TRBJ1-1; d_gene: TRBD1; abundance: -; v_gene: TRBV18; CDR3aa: CASSTLRQGVEAFF; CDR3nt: TGTGCCAGCTCCACCCTCCGACAGGGGGTGGAAGCTTTCTTT
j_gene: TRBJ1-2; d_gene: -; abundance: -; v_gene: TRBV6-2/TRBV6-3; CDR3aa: CASSYVTGGYTF; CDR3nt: TGTGCCAGCAGTTACGTCACAGGGGGCTACACCTTC
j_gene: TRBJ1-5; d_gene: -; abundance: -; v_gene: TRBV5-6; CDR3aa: CASSPRHGKYSNQPQHF; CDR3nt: TGTGCCAGCAGCCCCCGACACGGGAAATATAGCAATCAGCCCCAGCATTTT
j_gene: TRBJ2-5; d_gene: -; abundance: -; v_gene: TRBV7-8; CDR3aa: CASSLGTISGETQYF; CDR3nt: TGTGCCAGCAGCTTAGGCACGATATCGGGGGAGACCCAGTACTTC
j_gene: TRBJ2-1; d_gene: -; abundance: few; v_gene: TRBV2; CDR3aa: CASRGGVEQFF; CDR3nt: TGTGCCAGCAGAGGAGGGGTTGAGCAGTTCTTC
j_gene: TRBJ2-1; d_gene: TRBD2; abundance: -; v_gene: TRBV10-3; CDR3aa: CAIKGRGGSYDEQFF; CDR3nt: TGTGCCATCAAGGGGCGGGGGGGCAGTTACGATGAGCAGTTCTTC
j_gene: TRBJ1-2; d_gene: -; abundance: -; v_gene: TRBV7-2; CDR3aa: CASSLVSLGLNYGYTF; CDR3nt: TGTGCCAGCAGCTTAGTTTCTCTAGGGCTTAACTATGGCTACACCTTC
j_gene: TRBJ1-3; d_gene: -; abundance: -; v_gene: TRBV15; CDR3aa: CATSRAGGQYLSGNTIYF; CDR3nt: TGTGCCACCAGCAGGGCGGGAGGACAGTACCTCTCTGGAAACACCATATATTTT
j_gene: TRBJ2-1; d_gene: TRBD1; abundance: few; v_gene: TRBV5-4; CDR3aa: CASSMTGADEQFF; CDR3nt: TGTGCCAGCAGCATGACAGGGGCGGATGAGCAGTTCTTC
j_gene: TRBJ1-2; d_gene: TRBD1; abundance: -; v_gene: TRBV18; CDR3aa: CASSPQGPGQGSLWYGYTF; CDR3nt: TGTGCCAGCTCACCACAAGGACCGGGACAGGGAAGTTTATGGTATGGCTACACCTTC
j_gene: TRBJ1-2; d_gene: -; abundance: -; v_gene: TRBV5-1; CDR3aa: CASSPDTSSDGYTF; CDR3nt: TGCGCCAGCAGCCCGGACACCTCCTCGGATGGCTACACCTTC
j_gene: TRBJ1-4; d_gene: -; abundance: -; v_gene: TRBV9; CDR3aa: CASSAGSNEKLFF; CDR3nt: TGTGCCAGCAGCGCAGGGTCTAATGAAAAACTGTTTTTT
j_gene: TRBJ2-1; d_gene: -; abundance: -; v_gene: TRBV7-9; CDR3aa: CASSLSTLVF; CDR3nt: TGTGCCAGCAGCTTATCCACCCTGGTCTTC
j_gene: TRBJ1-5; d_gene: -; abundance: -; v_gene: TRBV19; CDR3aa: CASSMVQLLDQPQHF; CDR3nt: TGTGCCAGTAGTATGGTACAACTTCTCGATCAGCCCCAGCATTTT
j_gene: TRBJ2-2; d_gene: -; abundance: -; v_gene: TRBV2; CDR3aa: CASSSHATGELFF; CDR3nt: TGTGCCAGCAGTTCCCACGCGACCGGGGAGCTGTTTTTT
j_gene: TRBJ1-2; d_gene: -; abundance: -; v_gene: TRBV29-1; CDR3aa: CSVEILMSYTF; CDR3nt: TGCAGCGTTGAGATTCTTATGAGCTACACCTTC
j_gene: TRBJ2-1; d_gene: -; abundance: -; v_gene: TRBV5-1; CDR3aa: CASSRDDLYNEQFF; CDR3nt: TGCGCCAGCAGCCGGGACGACCTTTACAATGAGCAGTTCTTC
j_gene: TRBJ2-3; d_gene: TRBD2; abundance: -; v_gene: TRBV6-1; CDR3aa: CASSEVMLAGGPLTDTQYF; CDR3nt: TGTGCCAGCAGTGAAGTTATGCTCGCGGGGGGGCCGTTGACAGATACGCAGTATTTT
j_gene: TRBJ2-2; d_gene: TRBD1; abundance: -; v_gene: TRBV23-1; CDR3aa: CASSQSKDREAGELFF; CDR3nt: TGCGCCAGCAGTCAATCGAAGGACAGGGAGGCCGGGGAGCTGTTTTTT
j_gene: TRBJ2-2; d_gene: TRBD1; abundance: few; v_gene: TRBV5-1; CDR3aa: CASSLQGFTGELFF; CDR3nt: TGCGCCAGCAGCTTACAGGGGTTCACCGGGGAGCTGTTTTTT
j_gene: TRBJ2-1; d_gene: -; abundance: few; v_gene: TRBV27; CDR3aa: CASPIRGSHEQFF; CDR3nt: TGTGCCAGCCCGATAAGAGGGTCACATGAGCAGTTCTTC
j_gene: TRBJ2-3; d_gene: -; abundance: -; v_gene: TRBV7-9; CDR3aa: CASSLAGGGDTQYF; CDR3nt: TGTGCCAGCAGCTTAGCGGGGGGCGGGGATACGCAGTATTTT
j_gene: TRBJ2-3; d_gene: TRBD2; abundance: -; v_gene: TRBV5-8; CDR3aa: CASSLGLAGVFMTDTQYF; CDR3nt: TGTGCCAGCAGCTTAGGCCTAGCGGGGGTGTTTATGACAGATACGCAGTATTTT
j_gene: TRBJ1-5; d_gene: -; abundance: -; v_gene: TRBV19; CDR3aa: CASSTRARAPGSGEPQHF; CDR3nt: TGTGCCAGTAGTACCCGGGCGAGGGCGCCGGGCTCGGGGGAGCCCCAGCATTTT
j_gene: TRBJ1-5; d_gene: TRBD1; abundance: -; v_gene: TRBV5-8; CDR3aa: CASSIGTGVGQPQHF; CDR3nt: TGTGCCAGCAGCATCGGGACAGGGGTTGGTCAGCCCCAGCATTTT
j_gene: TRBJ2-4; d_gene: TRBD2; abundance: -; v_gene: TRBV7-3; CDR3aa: CASSLGGDKNIQYF; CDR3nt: TGTGCCAGCAGCTTGGGGGGGGACAAAAACATTCAGTACTTC
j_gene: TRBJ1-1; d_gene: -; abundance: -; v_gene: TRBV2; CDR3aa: CASSSDARPTAFF; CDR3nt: TGTGCCAGCAGTTCGGACGCTAGACCGACGGCTTTCTTT
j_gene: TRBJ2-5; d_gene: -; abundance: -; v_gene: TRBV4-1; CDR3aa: CASSPRGAGGETQYF; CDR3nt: TGCGCCAGCAGCCCACGGGGGGCCGGCGGAGAGACCCAGTACTTC
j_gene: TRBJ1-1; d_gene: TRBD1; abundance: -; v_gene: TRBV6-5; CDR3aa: CASSSETGVAFF; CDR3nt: TGTGCCAGCAGTTCCGAGACAGGGGTAGCTTTCTTT
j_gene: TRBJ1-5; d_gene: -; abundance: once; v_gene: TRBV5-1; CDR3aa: CASSLDAGRDQPQHF; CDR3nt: TGCGCCAGCAGCTTGGATGCAGGGAGGGATCAGCCCCAGCATTTT
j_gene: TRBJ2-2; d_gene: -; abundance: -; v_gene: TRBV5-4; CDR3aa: CASSPQRNVNTGELFF; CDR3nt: TGTGCCAGCAGCCCGCAGCGGAATGTGAACACCGGGGAGCTGTTTTTT
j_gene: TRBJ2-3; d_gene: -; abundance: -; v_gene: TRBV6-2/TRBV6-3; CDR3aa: CASSYAGGPRTDTQYF; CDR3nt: TGTGCCAGCAGTTACGCCGGGGGCCCCCGCACAGATACGCAGTATTTT
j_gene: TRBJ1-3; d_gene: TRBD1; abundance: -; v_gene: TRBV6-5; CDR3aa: CASSSTGGAGNTIYF; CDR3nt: TGTGCCAGCAGTTCCACAGGGGGCGCTGGAAACACCATATATTTT
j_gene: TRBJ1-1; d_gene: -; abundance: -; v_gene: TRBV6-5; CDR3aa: CASSYGMGAEAFF; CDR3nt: TGTGCCAGCAGTTACGGAATGGGAGCGGAAGCTTTCTTT
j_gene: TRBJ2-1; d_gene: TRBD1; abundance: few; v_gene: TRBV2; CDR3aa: CASIEDRGGNEQFF; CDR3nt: TGTGCCAGCATCGAGGACAGGGGCGGCAATGAGCAGTTCTTC
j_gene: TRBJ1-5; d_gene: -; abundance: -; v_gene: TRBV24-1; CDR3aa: CATDNQPQHF; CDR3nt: TGTGCCACCGACAATCAGCCCCAGCATTTT
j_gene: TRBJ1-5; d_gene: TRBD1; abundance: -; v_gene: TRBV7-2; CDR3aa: CASSLGLGTGQHF; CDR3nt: TGTGCCAGCAGCTTAGGGTTAGGGACAGGACAGCATTTT
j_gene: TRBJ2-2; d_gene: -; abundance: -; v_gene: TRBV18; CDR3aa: CASSPRQADTGELFF; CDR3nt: TGTGCCAGCTCACCGCGGCAGGCCGACACCGGGGAGCTGTTTTTT
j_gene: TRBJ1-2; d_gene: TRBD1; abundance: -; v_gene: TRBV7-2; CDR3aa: CASGDRGQGYGYTF; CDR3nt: TGTGCCAGCGGAGACAGGGGACAAGGATATGGCTACACCTTC
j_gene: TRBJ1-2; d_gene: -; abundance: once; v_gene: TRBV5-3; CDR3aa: CARSLARFDGYTF; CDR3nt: TGTGCCAGAAGCTTGGCCCGGTTCGATGGCTACACCTTC
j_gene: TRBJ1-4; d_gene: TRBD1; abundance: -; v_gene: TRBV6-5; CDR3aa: CASNSGGAREKLFF; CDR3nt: TGTGCCAGCAATTCAGGGGGCGCTAGGGAAAAACTGTTTTTT
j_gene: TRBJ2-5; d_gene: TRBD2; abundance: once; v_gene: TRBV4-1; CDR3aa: CASSRRGGQETQYF; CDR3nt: TGCGCCAGCAGCCGTCGGGGGGGCCAAGAGACCCAGTACTTC
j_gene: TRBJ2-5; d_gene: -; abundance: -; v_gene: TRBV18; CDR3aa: CASSLSYQETQYF; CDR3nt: TGTGCCAGCTCACTTAGCTATCAAGAGACCCAGTACTTC
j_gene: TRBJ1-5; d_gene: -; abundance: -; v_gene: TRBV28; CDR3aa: CASSPIPRAQPQHF; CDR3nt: TGTGCCAGCAGCCCCATCCCCCGGGCTCAGCCCCAGCATTTT
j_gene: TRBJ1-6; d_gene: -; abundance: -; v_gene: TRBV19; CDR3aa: CASSPSGQGTSPLHF; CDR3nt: TGTGCCAGTAGCCCTTCCGGGCAGGGGACTTCACCCCTCCACTTT
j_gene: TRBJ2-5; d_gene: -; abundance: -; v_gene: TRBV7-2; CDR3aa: CASSPQPRGQETQYF; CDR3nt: TGTGCCAGCAGCCCCCAGCCTAGGGGACAAGAGACCCAGTACTTC
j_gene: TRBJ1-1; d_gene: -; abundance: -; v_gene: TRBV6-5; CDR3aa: CASRLKGDTEAFF; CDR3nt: TGTGCCAGCAGATTGAAGGGGGACACTGAAGCTTTCTTT
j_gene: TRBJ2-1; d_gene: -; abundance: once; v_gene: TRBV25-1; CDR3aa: CASSPPRRGGINEQFF; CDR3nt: TGTGCCAGCAGTCCCCCCAGGAGGGGGGGTATCAATGAGCAGTTCTTC
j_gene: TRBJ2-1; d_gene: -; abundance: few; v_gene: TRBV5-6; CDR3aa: CASSLSGLSSYNEQFF; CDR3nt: TGTGCCAGCAGCTTGTCGGGCCTAAGCTCCTACAATGAGCAGTTCTTC
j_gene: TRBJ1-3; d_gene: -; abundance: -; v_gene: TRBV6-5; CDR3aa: CASSYRDPTGNTIYF; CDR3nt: TGTGCCAGCAGTTACCGGGACCCCACTGGAAACACCATATATTTT